Below are 9 T cell receptor beta chains sequenced from a single sample in a study of radiation and T cells in renal cell carcinoma. Time point of the sample: blood 4 weeks post-SBRT, at nephrectomy. Indicated treatment: 15 Gy SBRT to primary tumor, nephrectomy 4 weeks later. The repertoire was sequenced with immunoSEQ multiplex PCR; TCRdb's copy has only in-frame clones and lacks some. Of tens of thousands of clones in the sample, 70% to 80% were seen once. The sequenced sample was blood, obtained from a patient whose treatment included radiotherapy and nephrectomy. Receptor source: a man aged 60 to 69 with renal cell carcinoma.

Only a few counts were recorded for this clone. V is TRBV11-2 and J is TRBJ1-1; D ambiguous. The CDR3 runs 12 residues. Looked up from germline, CDR1 is SGHAT and CDR2 is FQNNGV. Trimming took 1 base from V and 8 from J, leaving 8 bases between them. The CDR3 here is CASSLGFSEAFF. The CDR3 DNA reads as TGTGCCAGCAGCTTAGGGTTTTCGGAAGCTTTCTTT.

The rearrangement joins TRBV27 to TRBJ1-1, with a tentative D call TRBD1 (6 bases). The CDR3 has 16 residues. The V gene lost 2 bases and the J gene lost 3 bases, with 16 bases spanning the gap. Germline V CDR1 and CDR2: MNHEY, SMNVEV (reference sequence). DNA of the CDR3: TGTGCCAGCAGTTTAATCGGGGGGCCTATGGACACTGAAGCTTTCTTT. As protein: CASSLIGGPMDTEAFF.

The chain couples TRBV4-1 to TRBJ2-6, with 7 bases fitting TRBD2. CDR3 size: 16 residues. Germline V gene data show CDR1 as MGHRA and CDR2 as YSYEKL. Unmatched junction bases numbered 1, after V lost 0 bases and J lost 2 bases. This CDR3 reads CASSQEGGPGANVLTF. The CDR3 DNA reads TGCGCCAGCAGCCAAGAGGGAGGGCCTGGGGCCAACGTCCTGACTTTC.

The table lists this clone with a few counts. The rearrangement links TRBV5-1 to TRBJ2-3, with D unclear. Germline V CDR1 and CDR2: SGHRS, YFSETQ. Trimming stripped 7 bases from V and 4 bases from J, with 10 bases between. The CDR3 runs to 12 residues. This chain's CDR3 is CASVADSDTQYF. Here the CDR3 DNA reads TGCGCCAGCGTGGCAGATTCAGATACGCAGTATTTT.

This clone was observed a few times. The V call is TRBV4-2, the J call TRBJ1-1; tentatively, D is TRBD1 (5 bases). CDR3 length: 11 residues. Trimming pared 6 bases from V and 6 bases from J, leaving 8 bases between. Germline CDR1 reads LGHNA; CDR2 reads YNFKEQ. The CDR3 DNA is TGTGCCAGCAGTCGAGGGGCTGAAGCTTTCTTT. This translates into CASSRGAEAFF.

The rearrangement links TRBV5-1 to TRBJ2-5; TRBD1 matches at 12 bases. The V segment lost 4 bases and the J segment 4 bases; nucleotides outside the gene matches: 5. The length of the CDR3 is 15 residues. Per germline, CDR1 SGHRS and CDR2 YFSETQ. CDR3 amino acids: CASSKGQGATETQYF. The DNA of the CDR3 is TGCGCCAGCAGCAAGGGACAGGGGGCAACAGAGACCCAGTACTTC.

The chain carries TRBV29-1 and TRBJ2-3, with a possible D match to TRBD1 (5 bases). The length of the CDR3 is 15 residues. The V and J ends lost 6 bases and 1 base respectively, with 17 bases between them. Germline CDR1 reads SQVTM; CDR2 reads ANQGSEA. CDR3 coding DNA: TGCAGCGTGGGCCATGACAGTTTAGGCACAGATACGCAGTATTTT. Residues: CSVGHDSLGTDTQYF.

The gene calls are TRBV5-1 and TRBJ2-3; D remains ambiguous. The germline gives CDR1 SGHRS, CDR2 YFSETQ. The CDR3 runs to 15 residues. Trimming pared 0 bases from V and 0 bases from J, leaving 8 bases between. In DNA, the CDR3 is TGCGCCAGCAGCTTGGTCGGCTCTAGCACAGATACGCAGTATTTT. Its translation: CASSLVGSSTDTQYF.

The J gene is TRBJ2-2, the V gene TRBV6-5, with D perhaps TRBD1 (6 bases). The CDR3 is 14 residues long. V lost 2 bases and J 5 bases, leaving 9 bases between the germline ends. Germline lookup yields CDR1 MNHEY and CDR2 SVGAGI. CDR3 DNA sequence: TGTGCCAGCAGTTACGGACAGATGACCGGGGAGCTGTTTTTT. Translating it yields CASSYGQMTGELFF.